This T cell receptor beta chain was obtained from a study of blood T cell repertoires in COVID-19. In the study overall: Italy, Spain and the United States were the sources of the convalescent and acute COVID-19 samples.

TCRdb's copy holds only in-frame clones and misses some; the assay was immunoSEQ multiplex PCR. The data hold 84,000 or so clones, with around 90% observed a single time. Germline CDR1 and CDR2: LNHDA and SQIVND (reference sequence). The CDR3 runs 14 residues. V shed 6 bases and J shed 1 base, with 12 bases lying between them. V gene TRBV19 combines with J gene TRBJ1-2; no clear D. This TCR was sampled from a man aged 55 to 70 with acute or convalescent COVID-19. The sample comprised peripheral blood. The chain's CDR3 is CASSPQVGNYGYTF. DNA of the CDR3: TGTGCCAGTAGCCCCCAGGTCGGTAACTATGGCTACACCTTC.